This is a list of T cell receptor beta chains from one sample in a study of a mutant IDH1 vaccine in newly diagnosed glioma. Assay: immunoSEQ multiplex PCR; the TCRdb copy retains only in-frame clones and omits some. The sample shows 70,000 to 90,000 clones, 90% to 95% of them seen only once. No antigen has been assigned to these receptors. The sequences come from PBMCs, collected from a glioma patient whose treatment included an IDH1 peptide vaccine. These receptors originate from a woman between 45 and 65 years old with glioma. Both conserved end residues are part of each CDR3. The D gene is left open where the match is weak. A row's size may be missing; if present it is once, few, many or a size class.

j_gene	abundance	v_gene	len	d_gene	CDR3aa	CDR3nt
TRBJ2-7	.	TRBV5-1	14	.	CARSWGAGADEQYF	TGCGCCCGCAGCTGGGGGGCGGGGGCGGATGAGCAGTACTTC
TRBJ1-1	few	TRBV7-6	16	.	CASSPRARTMNTEAFF	TGTGCCAGCAGCCCCCGGGCCAGAACGATGAACACTGAAGCTTTCTTT
TRBJ2-1	.	TRBV4-2	17	.	CASSQEGQLISYNEQFF	TGTGCCAGCAGCCAAGAAGGACAACTAATCTCCTACAATGAGCAGTTCTTC
TRBJ2-1	.	TRBV2	17	TRBD1	CASSDGAGTGGHNEQFF	TGTGCCAGCAGTGATGGAGCCGGGACAGGGGGGCACAATGAGCAGTTCTTC
TRBJ2-6	.	TRBV27	15	.	CASSLWLSGANVLTF	TGTGCCAGCAGTTTGTGGCTCTCTGGGGCCAACGTCCTGACTTTC
TRBJ2-7	.	TRBV6-1	14	TRBD1	CASSGQGSSYEQYF	TGTGCCAGCAGTGGACAGGGGAGCTCCTACGAGCAGTACTTC
TRBJ2-7	.	TRBV4-2	14	.	CASSQERSGREQYF	TGTGCCAGCAGCCAAGAGCGGTCAGGGCGGGAGCAGTACTTC
TRBJ2-5	few	TRBV7-9	13	.	CASSFGTRGTQYF	TGTGCCAGCAGCTTCGGGACCCGGGGGACCCAGTACTTC
TRBJ2-1	.	TRBV9	15	.	CASSPRSYSYNEQFF	TGTGCCAGCAGCCCCCGGTCCTACTCCTACAATGAGCAGTTCTTC
TRBJ2-7	.	TRBV15	14	.	CATAKGGDLYEQYF	TGTGCCACAGCTAAGGGGGGGGACCTTTACGAGCAGTACTTC
TRBJ1-2	.	TRBV19	11	.	CASSTDGGYTF	TGTGCCAGTAGTACCGACGGCGGCTACACCTTC
TRBJ1-4	.	TRBV6-6	14	.	CASSWGGDVEKLFF	TGTGCCAGCAGTTGGGGGGGCGACGTCGAAAAACTGTTTTTT
TRBJ1-2	.	TRBV27	15	.	CASSLWGGQNYGYTF	TGTGCCAGCAGTTTATGGGGGGGCCAAAACTATGGCTACACCTTC
TRBJ2-7	.	TRBV12-5	15	.	CASGLVGSGSYEQYF	TGTGCTAGTGGTTTGGTAGGGAGCGGCAGCTACGAGCAGTACTTC
TRBJ1-1	once	TRBV19	13	TRBD1	CASSISRGAEAFF	TGTGCCAGTAGTATCAGCAGGGGGGCTGAAGCTTTCTTT
TRBJ2-2	.	TRBV7-2	15	.	CASSNPGQNTGELFF	TGTGCCAGCAGCAACCCGGGACAGAACACCGGGGAGCTGTTTTTT
TRBJ2-3	.	TRBV9	16	.	CASSVGLTTSTDTQYF	TGTGCCAGCAGCGTTGGGTTGACAACAAGCACAGATACGCAGTATTTT
TRBJ2-3	.	TRBV5-1	11	.	CASSSTDTQYF	TGCGCCAGCAGCTCCACAGATACGCAGTATTTT
TRBJ2-7	once	TRBV10-2	12	.	CASSAGYYEQYF	TGCGCCAGCAGTGCGGGATACTACGAGCAGTACTTC
TRBJ2-2	.	TRBV9	17	TRBD2	CASSVGGGSGHTGELFF	TGTGCCAGCAGCGTAGGGGGAGGGAGCGGCCACACCGGGGAGCTGTTTTTT
TRBJ2-7	.	TRBV5-1	15	.	CASSLVQIFGNEQYF	TGCGCCAGCAGCTTGGTGCAGATATTCGGGAACGAGCAGTACTTC
TRBJ1-2	.	TRBV29-1	12	.	CSVEGGILGYTF	TGCAGCGTTGAAGGGGGCATCTTGGGCTACACCTTC
TRBJ2-1	.	TRBV7-9	14	.	CASSLVGTNNEQFF	TGTGCCAGCAGCTTAGTGGGGACCAACAATGAGCAGTTCTTC
TRBJ1-5	.	TRBV18	12	.	CASSLGVQPQHF	TGTGCCAGCTCCCTAGGGGTTCAGCCCCAGCATTTT
TRBJ2-7	once	TRBV28	13	TRBD2	CASEAGVIYEQYF	TGTGCCAGCGAAGCGGGGGTCATATACGAGCAGTACTTC
TRBJ2-7	.	TRBV5-1	14	TRBD1	CASSFRTGRYEQYF	TGCGCCAGCAGCTTCCGGACAGGGCGCTACGAGCAGTACTTC
TRBJ2-3	.	TRBV6-5	13	.	CASSYQGTDTQYF	TGTGCCAGCAGTTACCAGGGAACAGATACGCAGTATTTT
TRBJ2-5	.	TRBV9	13	TRBD1	CASSVRTGETQYF	TGTGCCAGCAGCGTAAGGACAGGAGAGACCCAGTACTTC